Below are 7 T cell receptor beta chains sequenced from a single sample in a study of CD8+ T cells in alopecia areata. Extraction of RNA preceded its reverse transcription into cDNA, which served as the sequencing template. The data were produced by immunoSEQ multiplex PCR, yet TCRdb's version contains in-frame clones alone and is incomplete. The sample contains 140,000 to 150,000 clones, about 51% of which appear only once. The material sequenced was CD4+ T cells sorted from blood, taken at week 0. The source of these receptors is a human donor with alopecia areata.

This chain links TRBV27 with TRBJ2-7; 12 bases align to TRBD2. The CDR3 has 14 amino acids. J lost 1 base, V lost 6 bases, and 1 base had no gene match. Germline values: CDR1 MNHEY, CDR2 SMNVEV (reference sequence). The CDR3 sequence: CASRGLAGSYEQYF. For the CDR3, the DNA is TGTGCCAGCAGGGGACTAGCGGGTTCCTACGAGCAGTACTTC.

The chain recombines TRBV29-1 with TRBJ2-1; D is tentatively TRBD1 or TRBD2 (5 bases each). The CDR3 sequence is 14 residues long. The germline V and J ends were trimmed by 7 bases and 0 bases, with 13 bases remaining between them. Per the germline V gene, CDR1 is SQVTM and CDR2 is ANQGSEA. The CDR3 DNA follows: TGCAGCGGGGTGGCAGGGAGCTCCTACAATGAGCAGTTCTTC. Its protein is CSGVAGSSYNEQFF.

This clone turned up a few times. V is TRBV15 and J is TRBJ1-5, with 10 bases matching TRBD1. CDR3 length: 17 amino acids. Germline V gene sequence: CDR1 LNHNV, CDR2 YYDKDF (reference sequence). After removal of 3 bases from V and 0 bases from J, the junction contained 5 bases not matched to a gene. In nucleotides, the CDR3 is TGTGCCACCAGCAGGGGACAGGGGTTCGGTAGCAATCAGCCCCAGCATTTT. It encodes CATSRGQGFGSNQPQHF.

The chain links TRBV11-2 to TRBJ2-7; D remains ambiguous. This CDR3 has 12 residues. The germline CDR1 and CDR2 sequences are SGHAT and FQNNGV. V was shortened by 1 base and J by 5 bases, with 6 bases between the two germline ends. Written as DNA, the CDR3 is TGTGCCAGCAGCTTAGTTTCCAACGAGCAGTACTTC. It translates to CASSLVSNEQYF. Variable domain in full (rest from reference TRBV11-2 and TRBJ2-7): EAGVAQSPRYKIIEKRQSVAFWCNPISGHATLYWYQQILGQGPKLLIQFQNNGVVDDSQLPKDRFSAERLKGVDSTLKIQPAKLEDSAVYLCASSLVSNEQYFGPGTRLTVT.

This chain joins TRBV5-1 and TRBJ1-1; D is ambiguous. Trimming cost V 1 base and J 4 bases, with 11 bases left between them. This CDR3 region has 14 residues. Per the germline V gene, CDR1 is SGHRS and CDR2 is YFSETQ. The CDR3 nucleotides read TGCGCCAGCAGCTTGAATCCGACGGGCACTGAAGCTTTCTTT. Its translation is CASSLNPTGTEAFF.

This clone was counted between two and nine times. The chain uses TRBV2 and TRBJ2-2; D not resolved. The germline V gene encodes CDR1 SNHLY and CDR2 FYNNEI. The V and J ends lost 7 bases and 1 base respectively, with 7 bases between them. The CDR3 loop spans 13 amino acids. The CDR3 nucleotides read TGTGCCAGCATTAGACAGAACACCGGGGAGCTGTTTTTT. Its protein is CASIRQNTGELFF.

The chain recombines TRBV7-2 with TRBJ1-2; no reliable D call. The length of the CDR3 is 13 residues. Germline lookup yields CDR1 SGHTA and CDR2 FQGNSA. Between the trimmed V and J ends, which lost 1 base and 8 bases, there was a span of 11 bases. CDR3 coding DNA: TGTGCCAGCAGCTTAGAGGCCGGCGGAGGCTACACCTTC. This encodes CASSLEAGGGYTF.